This T cell receptor beta chain was sequenced during a study of blood T cell repertoires in COVID-19. Study-wide context: The United States, Italy and Spain provided the acute and convalescent COVID-19 samples. From T cells, B-cell-depleted T cells, or PBMCs came the material, which was cDNA or gDNA.

Seattle enrolled patients during active infection and tracked them longitudinally. The V gene's germline CDR1 is MGHRA and CDR2 YSYEKL. The germline V and J ends were trimmed by 1 base and 5 bases, with 11 bases remaining between them. CDR3 length equals 14 residues. Original analysis: Scientists estimated how many nucleated cells there were by amplifying reference gene primers. Repertoires were generated with immunoSEQ multiplex PCR, while TCRdb's copy carries only in-frame clones and drops some. Clone size and the V and J calls come from that table; the DNA yielded D and trimming. The table shows around 470,000 clones, with roughly 87% occurring only once.

The clonotype originates from a young man with COVID-19, enrolled during active disease. This chain uses TRBV4-1 with TRBJ1-1, with D possibly matching TRBD1 (5 bases). Sequences were obtained from peripheral blood. CDR3 protein: CASSQGLGGTEAFF. The CDR3 region has the DNA TGCGCCAGCAGCCAAGGCCTGGGGGGGACTGAAGCTTTCTTT.